This T cell receptor (beta chain) was sequenced during a study of cytomegalovirus exposure and HLA in healthy donors. General study results and limits: An analysis was carried out later, and it reportedly showed fewer N-insertions in an Asian-associated ancestry cluster than the approximately 700-donor mean. The CMV antigen specificity of a few CMV-associated chains was confirmed through in vitro analysis. For most TCR beta V segments, an earlier analysis put the productive rate at about 87% or about 30% of the time.

With 60 Vbeta and 13 Jbeta primers, the PCR was carried out. The repertoire was sequenced with immunoSEQ multiplex PCR; TCRdb's copy has only in-frame clones and lacks some. The data show about 230,000 clones, approximately 82% seen once. With respect to this clone: What it binds is not known.

The germline V gene has CDR1 SGDLS and CDR2 YYNGEE. The CDR3 has 14 residues. The V end lost 1 base, the J end lost 0 bases, and 7 bases lay between the germline ends. This sequence joins TRBV9 and TRBJ1-1; D unresolved. Specimen: PBMCs. The TCR was taken from a woman in her thirties or forties in good health and CMV-seronegative. CDR3 DNA sequence: TGTGCCAGCAGCGTAAGCGGTATGAACACTGAAGCTTTCTTT. Residues: CASSVSGMNTEAFF.